The rows below give T cell receptor beta chains drawn from one sample of a study of blood T cell repertoires in COVID-19. The repertoire was sequenced with immunoSEQ multiplex PCR; TCRdb's copy has only in-frame clones and lacks some. The repertoire holds some 110,000 clones, with around 80% as singletons. Specimen: peripheral blood. The receptor set was obtained from a woman between 65 and 79 years old with acute or convalescent COVID-19. Each CDR3 is given with its conserved first and last residue. Fields, in order: CDR3 protein, J gene, V gene.

CASSQGTSVRTDTQYF,TRBJ2-3,TRBV5-1
CASTDRAYEQYF,TRBJ2-7,TRBV6-5
CASSSTRQSNQPQHF,TRBJ1-5,TRBV7-9
CASSPGGGMNYGYTF,TRBJ1-2,TRBV18
CSGGQGSTDTQYF,TRBJ2-3,TRBV29-1
CASSDLGGTTDTQYF,TRBJ2-3,TRBV6-5
CASSLDRAGNTIYF,TRBJ1-3,TRBV5-1
CASSQRIFGTGHQETQYF,TRBJ2-5,TRBV14
CASSAQIFTGELFF,TRBJ2-2,TRBV19
CASSALRGEEQPQHF,TRBJ1-5,TRBV18
CASSMPQGAETQYF,TRBJ2-5,TRBV21-1
CAVQGGSSYEQYF,TRBJ2-7,TRBV3-1/TRBV3-2
CSVGHAAVKNTEAFF,TRBJ1-1,TRBV29-1
CASPRPGHKNEKLFF,TRBJ1-4,TRBV28
CASSPQGNQPQHF,TRBJ1-5,TRBV18
CASSLAGTSGSRGEQFF,TRBJ2-1,TRBV5-1
CAWSLGQGLAKNIQYF,TRBJ2-4,TRBV30
CATSARLSNTGELFF,TRBJ2-2,TRBV24-1
CARSSQVYGYTF,TRBJ1-2,TRBV5-3
CASSYLGQGYEQYF,TRBJ2-7,TRBV6-5
CASSRGQGRTYNEQFF,TRBJ2-1,TRBV2
CASSGREDYTDTQYF,TRBJ2-3,TRBV5-1
CATSSEPRGIVEQFF,TRBJ2-1,TRBV15
CASSLTGGIEDTEAFF,TRBJ1-1,TRBV27
CASTRTGASSYEQYF,TRBJ2-7,TRBV28
CASSPRLDRGRTEAFF,TRBJ1-1,TRBV19
CASSLDPPLAGAYNEQFF,TRBJ2-1,TRBV7-2
CASGDRDPRSQETQYF,TRBJ2-5,TRBV2
CASSLGGRQQFSGNTIYF,TRBJ1-3,TRBV11-2
CASSKAGGNYGYTF,TRBJ1-2,TRBV21-1
CASSLEGREFSYGYTF,TRBJ1-2,TRBV5-1
CASSEGQGNQPQHF,TRBJ1-5,TRBV5-6
CASSLSLGQNTGELFF,TRBJ2-2,TRBV7-6
CATSDISTSGVTTDTQYF,TRBJ2-3,TRBV24-1
CASSFPRTSGSYEQYF,TRBJ2-7,TRBV28
CASSEVVGGSYEQYF,TRBJ2-7,TRBV6-1
CASSERRMYTEAFF,TRBJ1-1,TRBV2
CASRRQGANTGELFF,TRBJ2-2,TRBV2
CASRGGQGVTGELFF,TRBJ2-2,TRBV9
CASSQDRAGKPYEQYF,TRBJ2-7,TRBV3-1/TRBV3-2
CASSAGVEETQYF,TRBJ2-5,TRBV19
CAWSGFFGLAGAREQYF,TRBJ2-7,TRBV30
CASSATTGGNYEQYF,TRBJ2-7,TRBV5-6
CASIIGEGAGQPQHF,TRBJ1-5,TRBV28
CAISESIAGGLEQYF,TRBJ2-7,TRBV10-3
CASSFIAGVGLVTDTQYF,TRBJ2-3,TRBV7-8
CASSRLAGGTEFF,TRBJ2-1,TRBV7-3
CASSRDYSNQPQHF,TRBJ1-5,TRBV19
CAWSEQPNEKLFF,TRBJ1-4,TRBV30
CASSYSLGRDGYTF,TRBJ1-2,TRBV6-5
CASQGQDYGYTF,TRBJ1-2,TRBV6-4
CASSPGLPGNEQFF,TRBJ2-1,TRBV27
CASSLGAGAFF,TRBJ1-1,TRBV13
CASSPIRDRGVYTF,TRBJ1-2,TRBV18
CSARGQKGAFF,TRBJ1-1,TRBV20-1